This T cell receptor (beta chain) was found in a study of blood T cell repertoires in COVID-19 (dated by TCRdb to the early 2020s). Turning to the overall study: The collaborator samples originated in the United States, Italy and Spain and spanned the acute and convalescent phases of COVID-19. The prospective study material was composed of cDNA or gDNA derived from T cells, B-cell-depleted T cells, or PBMCs. The dataset comprised deeply sampled blood TCRbeta repertoires from subjects exposed to, actively infected with, or recovered from COVID-19. The repertoires were released in a freely available public database meant as a resource for research on the immune response to SARS-CoV-2. The samples were drawn from two sources: the first 160 participants of the ongoing ImmuneRACE study, and 1,000 to 1,500 subjects contributed by 6 global collaborators. Sample metadata almost always included a de-identified subject ID, COVID-19 status, age in years and sex. Where HLA class I and class II types were available, the types were taken from metadata supplied by the sample provider, not from assay-based typing.

Collaborating institutions collected whole blood in K2EDTA tubes following their own protocols. For TCRbeta analysis, collaborators shipped samples as frozen whole blood, isolated PBMCs, or DNA extracted from either of those sample types. The investigation overall reported the following: Clinical and demographic metadata were provided uncurated, with the amount varying by source and participant.

Of note for this clone: It has no known antigen specificity. Nothing much larger sits one base from this clone, and base qualities are not available.

Taken from the germline V gene (reference sequence), the CDR1 and CDR2 loops are MNHEY and SMNVEV. Relative to germline, V is 4 bases shorter and J is 10 bases shorter, with 17 bases between their ends. The CDR3 runs 14 amino acids, cysteine and phenylalanine included. This entry keeps only the CDR3 DNA: 42 bases, framed from base 1. TCRbeta CDR3 regions were amplified from genomic DNA by means of the immunoSEQ Assay, a bias-controlled multiplex PCR. The original methods were these. The number of nucleated cells in each sample was estimated from the amplification of reference gene primers within the assay. Sequence reads were collapsed and filtered to measure the absolute abundance of every unique TCRbeta CDR3 rearrangement. Productive Simpson clonality was computed per sample as the square root of Simpson's diversity index over productive rearrangements. TCRdb provides this immuneACCESS table in a form limited to in-frame rearrangements. Some clones are lacking; in checked studies, under half of them reflect an unresolved V gene, and why the rest are absent is not known. V and J calls and clone size follow that table, whereas D and trimming were derived from the DNA. The table for this sample lists approximately 110,000 clones; about 79% of them were counted only once. The ten largest clones capture roughly 7.9% of the sample.

What was sequenced was peripheral blood. The origin of this receptor is a woman aged 80 or over with active or convalescent COVID-19. The sequence is built from TRBV27 and TRBJ2-1, with the D gene call left open. CDR3 reads: CASSSTILRGEQFF. DNA sequence: TGTGCCAGCAGTTCCACGATCCTACGAGGCGAGCAGTTCTTC.